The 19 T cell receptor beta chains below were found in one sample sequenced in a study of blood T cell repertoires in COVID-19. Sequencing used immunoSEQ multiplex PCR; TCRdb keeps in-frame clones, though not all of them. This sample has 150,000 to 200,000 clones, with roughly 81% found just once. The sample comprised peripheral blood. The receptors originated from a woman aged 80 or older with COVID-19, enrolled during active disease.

CDR3 in amino acids: CASSILASGAADTQYF. The CDR3 nucleotides are TGTGCCAGTAGTATATTGGCTAGCGGGGCCGCAGATACGCAGTATTTT. The genes are TRBV19 and TRBJ2-3; 9 bases are a match to TRBD2. The V segment lost 2 bases and the J segment 4 bases; nucleotides outside the gene matches: 7. CDR1 is LNHDA and CDR2 is SQIVND in the germline V gene (reference sequence). The CDR3 runs 16 residues.

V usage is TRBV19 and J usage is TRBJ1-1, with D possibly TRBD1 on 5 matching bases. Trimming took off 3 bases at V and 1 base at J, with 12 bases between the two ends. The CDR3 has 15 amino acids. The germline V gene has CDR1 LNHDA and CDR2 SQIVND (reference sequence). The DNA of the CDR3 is TGTGCCAGTAGTATTCGTGGCAGGGCGAACACTGAAGCTTTCTTT. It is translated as CASSIRGRANTEAFF. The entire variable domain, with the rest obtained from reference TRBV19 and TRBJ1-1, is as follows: DGGITQSPKYLFRKEGQNVTLSCEQNLNHDAMYWYRQDPGQGLRLIYYSQIVNDFQKGDIAEGYSVSREKKESFPLTVTSAQKNPTAFYLCASSIRGRANTEAFFGQGTRLTVV.

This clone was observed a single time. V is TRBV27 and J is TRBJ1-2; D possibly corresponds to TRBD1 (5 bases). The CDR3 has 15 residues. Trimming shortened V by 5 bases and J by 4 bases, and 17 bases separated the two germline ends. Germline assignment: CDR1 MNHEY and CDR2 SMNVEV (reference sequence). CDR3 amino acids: CASSSLPNRGYGYTF. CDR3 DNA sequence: TGTGCCAGCAGTAGTTTGCCTAATAGGGGCTATGGCTACACCTTC.

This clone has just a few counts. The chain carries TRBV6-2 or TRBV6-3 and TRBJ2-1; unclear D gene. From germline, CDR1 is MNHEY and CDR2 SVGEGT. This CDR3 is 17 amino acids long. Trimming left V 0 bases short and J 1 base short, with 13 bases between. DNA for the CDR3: TGTGCCAGCAGTTACTCGATTCTGAGTGCATCCTACAATGAGCAGTTCTTC. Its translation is CASSYSILSASYNEQFF.

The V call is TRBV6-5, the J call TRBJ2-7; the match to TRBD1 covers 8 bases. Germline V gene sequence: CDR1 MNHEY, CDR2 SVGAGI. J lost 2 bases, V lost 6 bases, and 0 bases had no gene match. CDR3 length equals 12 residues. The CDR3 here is CASRTGAYEQYF. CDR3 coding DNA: TGTGCCAGCAGGACAGGGGCCTACGAGCAGTACTTC.

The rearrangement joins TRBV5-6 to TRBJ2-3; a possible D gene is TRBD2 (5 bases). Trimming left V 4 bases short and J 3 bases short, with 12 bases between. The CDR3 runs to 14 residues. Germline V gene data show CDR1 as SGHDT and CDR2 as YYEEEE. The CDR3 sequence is CASSGSSGTDTQYF. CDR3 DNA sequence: TGTGCCAGCAGCGGAAGCTCGGGGACAGATACGCAGTATTTT.

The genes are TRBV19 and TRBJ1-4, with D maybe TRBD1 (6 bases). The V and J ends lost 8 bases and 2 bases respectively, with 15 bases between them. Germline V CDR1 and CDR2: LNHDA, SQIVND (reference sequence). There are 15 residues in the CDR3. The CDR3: CASSGAGATNEKLFF. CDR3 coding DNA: TGTGCCAGTTCCGGCGCGGGGGCTACTAATGAAAAACTGTTTTTT. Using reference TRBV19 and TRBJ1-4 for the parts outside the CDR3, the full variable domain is DGGITQSPKYLFRKEGQNVTLSCEQNLNHDAMYWYRQDPGQGLRLIYYSQIVNDFQKGDIAEGYSVSREKKESFPLTVTSAQKNPTAFYLCASSGAGATNEKLFFGSGTQLSVL.

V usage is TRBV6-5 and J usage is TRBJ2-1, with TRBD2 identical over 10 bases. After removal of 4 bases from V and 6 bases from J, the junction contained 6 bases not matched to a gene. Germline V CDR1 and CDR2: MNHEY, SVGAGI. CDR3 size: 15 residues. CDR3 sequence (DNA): TGTGCCAGCAGTTTAAAGCGGGAGGGTAGCAATGAGCAGTTCTTC. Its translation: CASSLKREGSNEQFF.

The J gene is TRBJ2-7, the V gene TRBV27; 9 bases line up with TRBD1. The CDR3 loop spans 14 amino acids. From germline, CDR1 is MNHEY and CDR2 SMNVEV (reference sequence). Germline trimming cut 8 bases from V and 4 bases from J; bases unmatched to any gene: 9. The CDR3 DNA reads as TGTGCCAGCGGATCGGGACAGGGTGTGTACGAGCAGTACTTC. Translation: CASGSGQGVYEQYF.

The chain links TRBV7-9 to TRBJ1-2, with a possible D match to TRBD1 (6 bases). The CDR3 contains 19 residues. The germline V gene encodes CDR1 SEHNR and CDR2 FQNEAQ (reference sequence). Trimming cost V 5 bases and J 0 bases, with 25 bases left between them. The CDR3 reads CASSATTGLEPLANYGYTF. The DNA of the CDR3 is TGTGCCAGCAGCGCCACGACAGGCTTAGAGCCCTTAGCTAACTATGGCTACACCTTC.

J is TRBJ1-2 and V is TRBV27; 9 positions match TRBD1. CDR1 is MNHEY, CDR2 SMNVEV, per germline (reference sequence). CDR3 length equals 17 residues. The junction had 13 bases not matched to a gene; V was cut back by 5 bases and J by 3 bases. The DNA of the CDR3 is TGTGCCAGCAGTAAGGGGACAGGGACGTTAAGGTACTATGGCTACACCTTC. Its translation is CASSKGTGTLRYYGYTF.

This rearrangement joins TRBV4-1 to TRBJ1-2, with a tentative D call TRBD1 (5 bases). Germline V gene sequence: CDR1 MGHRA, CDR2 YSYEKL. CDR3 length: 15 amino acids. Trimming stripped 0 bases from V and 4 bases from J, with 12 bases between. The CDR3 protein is CASSQDSAGIYGYTF. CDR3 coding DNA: TGCGCCAGCAGCCAAGATTCGGCAGGGATCTATGGCTACACCTTC.

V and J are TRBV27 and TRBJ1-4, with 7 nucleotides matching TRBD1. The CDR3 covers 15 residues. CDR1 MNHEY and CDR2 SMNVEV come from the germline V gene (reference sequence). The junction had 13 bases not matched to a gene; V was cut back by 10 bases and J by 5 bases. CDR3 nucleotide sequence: TGTGCCAACCCCGACACAGGGGAGATGAATGAAAAACTGTTTTTT. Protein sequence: CANPDTGEMNEKLFF.

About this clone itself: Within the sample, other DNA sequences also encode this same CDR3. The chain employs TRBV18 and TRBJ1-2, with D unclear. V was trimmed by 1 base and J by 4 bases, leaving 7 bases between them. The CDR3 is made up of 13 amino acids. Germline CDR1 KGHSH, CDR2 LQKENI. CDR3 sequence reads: CASSPRGGYGYTF. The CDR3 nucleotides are TGTGCCAGCTCACCACGAGGCGGCTATGGCTACACCTTC.

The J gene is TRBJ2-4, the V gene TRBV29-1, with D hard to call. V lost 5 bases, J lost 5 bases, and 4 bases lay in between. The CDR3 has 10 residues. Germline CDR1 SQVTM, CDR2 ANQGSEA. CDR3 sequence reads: CSVRENIQYF. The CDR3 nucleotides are TGCAGCGTTCGGGAAAACATTCAGTACTTC.

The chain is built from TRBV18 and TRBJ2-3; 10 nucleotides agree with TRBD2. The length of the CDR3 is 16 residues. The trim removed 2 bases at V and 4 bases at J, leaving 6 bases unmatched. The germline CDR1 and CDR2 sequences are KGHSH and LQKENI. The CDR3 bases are TGTGCCAGCTCACCAAAGCGGGAGGGCCTCCCAGATACGCAGTATTTT. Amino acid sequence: CASSPKREGLPDTQYF.

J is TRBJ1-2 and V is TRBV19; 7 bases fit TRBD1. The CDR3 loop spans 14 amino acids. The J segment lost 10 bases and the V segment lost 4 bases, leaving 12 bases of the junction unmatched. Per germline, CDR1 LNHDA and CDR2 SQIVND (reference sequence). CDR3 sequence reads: CASSTDRASQVYTF. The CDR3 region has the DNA TGTGCCAGTAGTACTGACAGGGCCTCCCAGGTCTACACCTTC. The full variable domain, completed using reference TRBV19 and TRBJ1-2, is DGGITQSPKYLFRKEGQNVTLSCEQNLNHDAMYWYRQDPGQGLRLIYYSQIVNDFQKGDIAEGYSVSREKKESFPLTVTSAQKNPTAFYLCASSTDRASQVYTFGSGTRLTVV.

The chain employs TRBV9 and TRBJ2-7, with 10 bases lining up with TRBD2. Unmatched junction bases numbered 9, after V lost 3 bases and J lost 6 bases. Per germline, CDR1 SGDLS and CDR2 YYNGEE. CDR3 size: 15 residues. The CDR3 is CASSALAGVAVEQYF. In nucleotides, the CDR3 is TGTGCCAGCAGCGCCCTAGCGGGAGTGGCCGTCGAGCAGTACTTC.

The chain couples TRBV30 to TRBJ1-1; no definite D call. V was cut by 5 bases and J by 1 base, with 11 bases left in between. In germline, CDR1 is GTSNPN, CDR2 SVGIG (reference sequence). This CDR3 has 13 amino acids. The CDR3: CAWGKHPNTEAFF. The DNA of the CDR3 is TGTGCCTGGGGAAAACACCCGAACACTGAAGCTTTCTTT.